Presented here are 21 T cell receptor beta chains from one specimen sequenced in a study of blood T cell repertoires in COVID-19. TCRdb's copy holds only in-frame clones and misses some; the assay was immunoSEQ multiplex PCR. Among roughly 50,000 clones listed, 70% to 90% were seen once. Sequencing was carried out using peripheral blood. The receptors were sampled from a woman older than 75 with COVID-19, enrolled during active disease.

The chain links TRBV19 to TRBJ1-1; 12 bases are shared with TRBD1. Germline lookup yields CDR1 LNHDA and CDR2 SQIVND (reference sequence). CDR3 length: 16 residues. J lost 0 bases, V lost 5 bases, and 4 bases had no gene match. CDR3 region: CASSPGTGGMNTEAFF. CDR3 sequence (DNA): TGTGCCAGTAGTCCCGGGACAGGGGGCATGAACACTGAAGCTTTCTTT. The full variable domain, completed using reference TRBV19 and TRBJ1-1, is DGGITQSPKYLFRKEGQNVTLSCEQNLNHDAMYWYRQDPGQGLRLIYYSQIVNDFQKGDIAEGYSVSREKKESFPLTVTSAQKNPTAFYLCASSPGTGGMNTEAFFGQGTRLTVV.

J is TRBJ2-5 and V is TRBV7-8; 10 nucleotides agree with TRBD1. J lost 5 bases, V lost 10 bases, and 13 bases had no gene match. CDR3 length: 15 residues. Per germline, CDR1 SGHVS and CDR2 FQNEAQ. The CDR3 reads CATKSQGQGSETQYF. CDR3 bases: TGTGCCACCAAAAGCCAGGGACAGGGGTCGGAGACCCAGTACTTC.

The chain combines TRBV5-1 with TRBJ2-2, with a weak D call TRBD2 (6 bases). There are 16 residues in the CDR3. The germline V and J ends were trimmed by 0 bases and 0 bases, with 9 bases remaining between them. Germline CDR1 and CDR2: SGHRS and YFSETQ. Here the CDR3 DNA reads TGCGCCAGCAGCTTGGTAGTAGCGGCGAACACCGGGGAGCTGTTTTTT. It is translated as CASSLVVAANTGELFF.

This clone showed up just a few times. CDR3 coding DNA: TGCGCCAGCAGCTTGGTTGGACAGGGTGAGGGTAATTCACCCCTCCACTTT. Protein product: CASSLVGQGEGNSPLHF. The chain uses TRBV5-1 and TRBJ1-6; 8 bases are a match to TRBD1. Germline-derived CDR1 and CDR2 are SGHRS and YFSETQ. The CDR3 has 17 amino acids. V lost 0 bases, J lost 6 bases, and 8 bases stayed unmatched.

The genes are TRBV28 and TRBJ2-5; 8 bases fit TRBD1. Germline V gene data show CDR1 as MDHEN and CDR2 as SYDVKM. This CDR3 spans 17 amino acids. The V gene end was trimmed by 6 bases and the J gene end by 4 bases; junction bases not matched to a gene: 16. The CDR3 DNA reads TGTGCCAGCAGCCCCTACTATCGACAGGGGCGAGGAGAGACCCAGTACTTC. Protein: CASSPYYRQGRGETQYF.

The chain couples TRBV11-2 to TRBJ1-2; D ambiguous. The CDR3 extends over 16 amino acids. The germline CDR1 and CDR2 sequences are SGHAT and FQNNGV. V lost 5 bases to trimming and J lost 2 bases, with 18 bases between them. The CDR3 is CASSPVVYGGNYGYTF. The CDR3 coding sequence is TGTGCCAGCAGCCCCGTAGTTTATGGAGGGAACTATGGCTACACCTTC. The full variable domain, with the rest looked up from reference TRBV11-2 and TRBJ1-2, is EAGVAQSPRYKIIEKRQSVAFWCNPISGHATLYWYQQILGQGPKLLIQFQNNGVVDDSQLPKDRFSAERLKGVDSTLKIQPAKLEDSAVYLCASSPVVYGGNYGYTFGSGTRLTVV.

The V gene is TRBV11-2, the J gene TRBJ2-7; 11 bases line up with TRBD1. Germline values: CDR1 SGHAT, CDR2 FQNNGV. CDR3 length: 15 residues. After removal of 4 bases from V and 5 bases from J, the junction contained 7 bases not matched to a gene. As DNA, the CDR3 is TGTGCCAGCAGCTCCTCGAGGGACAGGGGGAACGAGCAGTACTTC. It specifies CASSSSRDRGNEQYF.

This clone was seen only a few times. The V gene is TRBV15, the J gene TRBJ1-2; 7 nucleotides agree with TRBD1. V dropped 3 bases and J dropped 7; count of bases not matched to a gene: 11. The CDR3 length is 15 residues. Germline lookup yields CDR1 LNHNV and CDR2 YYDKDF (reference sequence). The CDR3, as DNA: TGTGCCACCAGCAGCCGGACAGGCCCTATATCTGGCTACACCTTC. Translation gives CATSSRTGPISGYTF.

This chain links TRBV18 with TRBJ2-1; D possibly corresponds to TRBD1 (6 bases). The CDR3 extends over 15 amino acids. V was shortened by 3 bases and J by 8 bases, with 17 bases between the two germline ends. CDR1 and CDR2 (germline): KGHSH, LQKENI. The DNA for the CDR3 is TGTGCCAGCTCACCCGAAATGCTCACAGGGTATGAGCAGTTCTTC. It yields the protein CASSPEMLTGYEQFF.

The chain uses TRBV9 and TRBJ2-2; 9 positions agree with TRBD1. Germline lookup yields CDR1 SGDLS and CDR2 YYNGEE. V shed 2 bases and J 6 bases; nucleotides not matched to a gene: 8. The CDR3 contains 16 residues. DNA of the CDR3: TGTGCCAGCAGCGTTTCCGGGACAGGGAATTCCGGGGAGCTGTTTTTT. Amino acid sequence: CASSVSGTGNSGELFF.

This clone was seen once. This chain links TRBV6-2 or TRBV6-3 with TRBJ2-5; a possible D gene is TRBD1 (6 bases). Trimming pared 6 bases from V and 2 bases from J, leaving 16 bases between. The CDR3 length is 15 residues. CDR1 is MNHEY and CDR2 is SVGEGT in the germline V gene. The CDR3 DNA is TGTGCCAGCAGCCCCCGCACAGGGCCTCAAGAGACCCAGTACTTC. Protein sequence: CASSPRTGPQETQYF.

The genes are TRBV6-5 and TRBJ2-7; 7 nucleotides line up with TRBD1. Germline V gene sequence: CDR1 MNHEY, CDR2 SVGAGI. After removal of 2 bases from V and 1 base from J, the junction contained 5 bases not matched to a gene. This CDR3 contains 15 residues. The CDR3 region has the DNA TGTGCCAGCAGTTACGCGGCAGGGGGTTCCTACGAGCAGTACTTC. Encoded protein: CASSYAAGGSYEQYF.

The chain employs TRBV5-1 and TRBJ2-7; 8 bases match TRBD1. Germline V CDR1 and CDR2: SGHRS, YFSETQ. This CDR3 comprises 14 residues. V was clipped by 1 base and J by 5 bases; unmatched bases: 5. The CDR3 loop reads CASSLLTGVNEQYF. CDR3 in DNA: TGCGCCAGCAGCTTGCTGACAGGGGTGAACGAGCAGTACTTC.

The chain has TRBV18 and TRBJ1-1, with TRBD1 identical over 9 bases. Germline V gene lookup returns CDR1 KGHSH and CDR2 LQKENI. This CDR3 has 14 amino acids. After removal of 4 bases from V and 1 base from J, the junction contained 1 base not matched to a gene. CDR3 sequence: CASSRTGENTEAFF. The CDR3 nucleotides are TGTGCCAGCTCACGGACAGGGGAGAACACTGAAGCTTTCTTT.

The rearrangement uses TRBV6-1 and TRBJ2-7, with D possibly TRBD2 on 6 matching bases. CDR1 is MNHNS and CDR2 is SASEGT in the germline V gene. This CDR3 comprises 15 residues. V was pared by 1 base and J by 2 bases, with 12 bases between. The CDR3 bases are TGTGCCAGCAGTGAAGGGGGGGTTCCGACCTACGAGCAGTACTTC. Protein: CASSEGGVPTYEQYF.

This sequence joins TRBV9 and TRBJ2-7; TRBD1 might be the D (6 bases). The CDR3 runs 14 residues. V dropped 10 bases and J dropped 3 bases, with 20 bases sitting between them. Germline CDR1 is SGDLS and CDR2 is YYNGEE. This CDR3 reads CAPPGQLGVYEQYF. For the CDR3, the DNA is TGTGCCCCCCCGGGACAATTAGGGGTCTACGAGCAGTACTTC.

Only one count was recorded for this clone. CDR3 bases: TGTGCCAGCAGCCAAGATCCGGTCGTAGGGGTGGAGTATACAGATACGCAGTATTTT. Translating it yields CASSQDPVVGVEYTDTQYF. This chain links TRBV14 with TRBJ2-3; maybe TRBD1 (5 bases). Trimming removed 0 bases from V and 3 bases from J, with 22 bases in between. This CDR3 comprises 19 residues. Per germline, CDR1 SGHDN and CDR2 FVKESK.

The chain employs TRBV5-1 and TRBJ2-1, with a tentative D call TRBD2 (6 bases). Germline loops: CDR1 SGHRS, CDR2 YFSETQ. CDR3 length equals 15 residues. Trimming removed 0 bases from V and 4 bases from J, with 11 bases in between. The CDR3 loop is CASSLGEAPYNEQFF. The CDR3 bases are TGCGCCAGCAGCTTGGGGGAGGCACCGTACAATGAGCAGTTCTTC. Full variable domain (rest looked up from reference TRBV5-1 and TRBJ2-1): KAGVTQTPRYLIKTRGQQVTLSCSPISGHRSVSWYQQTPGQGLQFLFEYFSETQRNKGNFPGRFSGRQFSNSRSEMNVSTLELGDSALYLCASSLGEAPYNEQFFGPGTRLTVL.

The rearrangement links TRBV19 to TRBJ1-5; 7 bases are shared with TRBD1. V was pared by 7 bases and J by 1 base, with 7 bases of the junction left unmatched. Germline V gives CDR1 LNHDA, CDR2 SQIVND (reference sequence). This CDR3 has 15 amino acids. The CDR3 bases are TGTGCCAGTACCCCAGGGGGGCAAAGCAATCAGCCCCAGCATTTT. This sequence encodes CASTPGGQSNQPQHF.

CDR3 sequence (DNA): TGTGCCAGCTCACCATCAGGGGGCGGTTCACCCCTCCACTTT. Its protein is CASSPSGGGSPLHF. The V gene is TRBV18, the J gene TRBJ1-6; 8 bases are shared with TRBD1. V was clipped by 2 bases and J by 9 bases; unmatched bases: 3. Germline loops: CDR1 KGHSH, CDR2 LQKENI. The CDR3 contains 14 residues.

V is TRBV5-1 and J is TRBJ2-5, with TRBD1 matching 10 bases. The CDR3 loop spans 14 amino acids. Germline trimming cut 5 bases from V and 5 bases from J; bases unmatched to any gene: 6. CDR1 and CDR2 (germline): SGHRS, YFSETQ. CDR3 sequence (DNA): TGCGCCAGCAGGACAGGGGGCTGGTTGGAGACCCAGTACTTC. It translates to CASRTGGWLETQYF.